The rows below give T cell receptor beta chains drawn from one sample of a study of identifying expanded T cells in peripheral blood. The method was immunoSEQ multiplex PCR; TCRdb's version includes in-frame clones alone and lacks a portion of them. The sample includes tens of thousands of clones, approximately 90% of them seen just once. The sample consisted of blood. The source of these receptors is a person between 18 and 75 years old in good health. Each CDR3 is given with its conserved first and last residue. The D gene is left open where the match is weak. Clone sizes are given selectively: once, few, many, or a class where the clone is expanded.

j_call v_call clone_size d_call cdr3_nt cdr3_aa
TRBJ1-1 TRBV5-4 NA NA TGTGCCAGCAGACGGGGTGGGGGGCGCGGAAGCACTGAAGCTTTCTTT CASRRGGGRGSTEAFF
TRBJ2-1 TRBV2 NA TRBD2 TGTGCCAGCCCCTCAGGGCTAGCGGGCAATGAGCAGTTCTTC CASPSGLAGNEQFF
TRBJ2-2 TRBV10-3 once NA TGTGCCATCAGTGATCTCAGGGTCGCCGGGGAGCTGTTTTTT CAISDLRVAGELFF
TRBJ2-1 TRBV2 NA NA TGTGCCAGCGAGGGTTTACTTTACAATGAGCAGTTCTTC CASEGLLYNEQFF
TRBJ2-7 TRBV28 NA NA TGTGCCACCGAGGGGCAAACCTACGAGCAGTACTTC CATEGQTYEQYF
TRBJ2-7 TRBV30 NA NA TGTGCCTGGAGCCCGGCGGGGTCAGCCTACGAGCAGTACTTC CAWSPAGSAYEQYF
TRBJ1-5 TRBV18 NA TRBD1 TGTGCCAGCTCACCGGATACAGGGGGTCAGCCCCAGCATTTT CASSPDTGGQPQHF
TRBJ2-3 TRBV9 NA NA TGTGCCAGCAGCGTAGGGTCTAGCACAGATACGCAGTATTTT CASSVGSSTDTQYF
TRBJ2-7 TRBV5-1 NA TRBD2 TGCGCCAGCAGCTTGACTAGCGGGTTGAGCTACGAGCAGTACTTC CASSLTSGLSYEQYF
TRBJ2-5 TRBV10-1 once TRBD1 TGCGCCAGCAGCGTAACAGGGGACGGGGAGCAGTACTTC CASSVTGDGEQYF
TRBJ1-3 TRBV5-4 NA TRBD1 TGTGCCAGCAGCTTGAGGACAGGGAGTGGAAACACCATATATTTT CASSLRTGSGNTIYF
TRBJ2-1 TRBV11-3 NA TRBD2 TGTGCCAGCGGGCGGGGGGGCTACAATGAGCAGTTCTTC CASGRGGYNEQFF
TRBJ2-2 TRBV25-1 medium-sized NA TGTGCCAGCAGTGGACGCCCCGACACCGGGGAGCTGTTTTTT CASSGRPDTGELFF
TRBJ2-2 TRBV7-9 NA TRBD2 TGTGCCAGCAGCTTAGTAGGACCTGGGCTAGCGGGCACCGGGGAGCTGTTTTTT CASSLVGPGLAGTGELFF
TRBJ1-4 TRBV5-6 NA NA TGTGCCAGCAGCTTTGGGCAAGCTAATGAAAAACTGTTTTTT CASSFGQANEKLFF
TRBJ2-1 TRBV18 NA TRBD2 TGTGCCAGCTCGCTTCCAGTAGGCGGGGGGAATGAGCAGTTCTTC CASSLPVGGGNEQFF
TRBJ2-1 TRBV6-4 NA TRBD2 TGTGCCAGCAGTGTAGCGGGGACCGACTCCTACAATGAGCAGTTCTTC CASSVAGTDSYNEQFF
TRBJ2-2 TRBV7-9 NA TRBD2 TGTGCCAGCAGCCGGACTAGCGGAGTAAACACCGGGGAGCTGTTTTTT CASSRTSGVNTGELFF
TRBJ2-3 TRBV7-9 NA NA TGTGCCAGCAGCTTAAGTGATACGCAGTATTTT CASSLSDTQYF
TRBJ1-1 TRBV6-5 NA TRBD1 TGTGCCAGCAGCCGTACAGGGGGCGAAGCTTTCTTT CASSRTGGEAFF
TRBJ2-1 TRBV6-1 NA TRBD2 TGTGCCAGCAGACTAGCGGGGTACAATGAGCAGTTCTTC CASRLAGYNEQFF
TRBJ2-7 TRBV5-1 NA NA TGCGCCAGCAGCGGGCAGACTAGTTCCCCGGAGCAGTACTTC CASSGQTSSPEQYF
TRBJ1-4 TRBV28 NA TRBD1 TGTGCCAGCAGTCCTACAGGGGCAGGGAATGAAAAACTGTTTTTT CASSPTGAGNEKLFF
TRBJ2-5 TRBV5-6 NA TRBD1 TGTGCCAGCAGCTTGCCCAGGGGGCGCGGGGAGACCCAGTACTTC CASSLPRGRGETQYF
TRBJ1-1 TRBV18 NA TRBD1 TGTGCCAGCTCACCACAACTGGGACAGGGCTATGAAGCTTTCTTT CASSPQLGQGYEAFF
TRBJ1-4 TRBV2 NA NA TGTGCCAGCAGTGAGGATCCAGGGGTTGAAAAACTGTTTTTT CASSEDPGVEKLFF
TRBJ2-5 TRBV6-5 once NA TGTGCCAGCAGTTACTCCAGACTAGTGTCAGAGACCCAGTACTTC CASSYSRLVSETQYF
TRBJ1-5 TRBV9 NA TRBD1 TGTGCCAGCAGCGTAGACAGGGGGGATCAGCCCCAGCATTTT CASSVDRGDQPQHF